The next 15 T cell receptor beta chains were all read from a single sample in a study of T cell repertoires in cytomegalovirus infection. TCRdb called the reads again in MiXCR, with one record for every CDR3 protein. The sample shows about 490,000 distinct CDR3 sequences, approximately 17% of them seen only once. The sequenced sample consisted of CD8+ T cells from PBMCs. The receptors were sampled from a human donor in good health (CMV status not recorded). Some clones in this sample may be carry-over from other donors' samples.

This clonotype was detected only a few times. The chain employs TRBV7-9 and TRBJ2-7; 8 bases line up with TRBD2. Germline CDR1 SEHNR, CDR2 FQNEAQ (reference sequence). J gave up 0 bases and V 3 bases, and 7 bases lay outside the gene matches. The CDR3 covers 16 residues. CDR3 sequence (DNA): TGTGCCAGCAGCTTGGGGCGGGGGGTCCACTCCTACGAGCAGTACTTC. It codes for CASSLGRGVHSYEQYF.

With regard to this clonotype: At one end, the junction sequence differs from germline, possibly due to a read error. The chain combines TRBV20-1 with TRBJ2-5; D is unresolved. The germline V gene encodes CDR1 DFQATT and CDR2 SNEGSKA (reference sequence). The CDR3 is 12 amino acids. CDR3 sequence reads: CSARESIGDTNF. The CDR3 nucleotides read TGCAGTGCTAGAGAGAGTATAGGAGACACGAACTTC.

The chain recombines TRBV29-1 with TRBJ2-1; 14 bases align to TRBD2. Germline CDR1 reads SQVTM; CDR2 reads ANQGSEA. Trimming removed 1 base from V and 8 bases from J; junction bases left unmatched: 4. The CDR3 extends over 15 amino acids. CDR3 in DNA: TGCAGCGTTGAAGGGGGACTAGCGGGAGATGATGAGCAGTTCTTC. As protein: CSVEGGLAGDDEQFF.

There are many counts of this clonotype. This chain connects TRBV7-9 to TRBJ2-1; 11 bases match TRBD1. This CDR3 is built from 14 residues. CDR1 is SEHNR, CDR2 FQNEAQ, per germline (reference sequence). The V and J ends lost 8 bases and 6 bases, in that order; junction bases with no gene match: 6. In nucleotides, the CDR3 is TGTGCCAGCTCAGGACAGGGGGCCGGCAATGAGCAGTTCTTC. Protein product: CASSGQGAGNEQFF.

This clonotype turned up a few times. This chain joins TRBV2 and TRBJ1-2, with D tentatively TRBD1 (6 bases). V was cut by 7 bases and J by 2 bases, with 17 bases left in between. This CDR3 contains 15 residues. Germline V gene lookup returns CDR1 SNHLY and CDR2 FYNNEI. The CDR3 region is CASIPRAGVNYGYTF. The CDR3 DNA sequence: TGTGCCAGCATCCCCAGGGCAGGGGTAAACTATGGCTACACCTTC.

This clonotype was detected only a few times. The chain combines TRBV3-1 with TRBJ2-1, with 11 bases matching TRBD2. Trimming removed 0 bases from V and 0 bases from J; junction bases left unmatched: 4. This CDR3 spans 18 amino acids. CDR1 and CDR2 from the germline V gene are LGHDT and YNNKEL (reference sequence). Here the CDR3 reads CASSQDSSGRVSYNEQFF. The CDR3 nucleotides are TGTGCCAGCAGCCAAGATAGTAGCGGGAGGGTCTCCTACAATGAGCAGTTCTTC.

There are many counts of this clonotype. V and J are TRBV4-1 and TRBJ2-1; D not resolved. The CDR3 has 16 residues. Germline-derived CDR1 and CDR2 are MGHRA and YSYEKL. Trimming shortened V by 0 bases and J by 4 bases, and 13 bases separated the two germline ends. The CDR3 DNA is TGCGCCAGCAGCCAAGATGGCGGTTATCATTACAATGAGCAGTTCTTC. Translating it yields CASSQDGGYHYNEQFF.

CDR3 sequence reads: CASSLNLDRTLTQYF. Written as DNA, the CDR3 is TGTGCCAGCAGCTTAAACCTGGACAGAACCTTGACCCAGTACTTC. V and J are TRBV12-3 or TRBV12-4 and TRBJ2-5; D might be TRBD1 (6 bases). V dropped 6 bases and J dropped 7 bases, with 21 bases sitting between them. This CDR3 spans 15 amino acids.

A note on this clonotype: Lacking the conserved final phenylalanine or tryptophan, this CDR3 likely reflects a read error. The V gene is TRBV2, the J gene TRBJ2-7; a possible D gene is TRBD2 (6 bases). V was pared by 4 bases and J by 6 bases, with 10 bases between. Germline V CDR1 and CDR2: SNHLY, FYNNEI. The CDR3 runs 12 residues. The CDR3 reads CASSVGSGEQYL. The CDR3 DNA is TGTGCCAGCAGTGTTGGTAGCGGCGAGCAGTACTTA.

The J gene is TRBJ2-1, the V gene TRBV2; no definite D call. Looked up from germline, CDR1 is SNHLY and CDR2 is FYNNEI. V gave up 0 bases and J gave up 0 bases, with 6 bases separating them. CDR3 length equals 15 residues. In nucleotides, the CDR3 is TGTGCCAGCAGTGAAGCGGTTAGCTCCTACAATGAGCAGTTCTTC. Protein: CASSEAVSSYNEQFF.

This clonotype was observed at least ten times. The rearrangement links TRBV7-8 to TRBJ2-5; D gene uncertain. In germline, CDR1 is SGHVS, CDR2 FQNEAQ. The V end lost 5 bases, the J end lost 3 bases, and 19 bases lay between the germline ends. CDR3 length equals 16 residues. CDR3: CASSGPSTGPEETQYF. CDR3 sequence (DNA): TGTGCCAGCAGCGGACCTTCGACTGGGCCCGAAGAGACCCAGTACTTC.

V gene TRBV6-2 or TRBV6-3 combines with J gene TRBJ2-1; 14 bases are shared with TRBD2. CDR1 MNHEY and CDR2 SVGEGT come from the germline V gene. V dropped 0 bases and J dropped 7; count of bases not matched to a gene: 11. This CDR3 contains 19 residues. The CDR3: CASSYSRTSGGSRKNEQFF. CDR3 sequence (DNA): TGTGCCAGCAGTTACTCAAGGACTAGCGGGGGGAGCCGAAAAAATGAGCAGTTCTTC.

This clonotype was observed at least ten times. For the CDR3, the DNA is TGTGCCAGCAGCAAAATATCAGGGGGACTGGCCTACAATGAGCAGTTCTTC. Translating it yields CASSKISGGLAYNEQFF. This sequence joins TRBV7-3 and TRBJ2-1, with D possibly being TRBD1 (7 bases). Trimming took 5 bases from V and 2 from J, leaving 19 bases between them. This CDR3 spans 17 amino acids. Germline values: CDR1 SGHTA, CDR2 FQGTGA.

This clonotype appeared many times. This chain links TRBV7-8 with TRBJ1-2; possibly TRBD1 for D (5 bases). Germline V CDR1 and CDR2: SGHVS, FQNEAQ. The CDR3 loop spans 12 amino acids. V lost 5 bases and J 8 bases, leaving 12 bases between the germline ends. CDR3 residues: CASSGGMGGYTF. The CDR3 DNA reads as TGTGCCAGCAGCGGGGGTATGGGAGGCTACACCTTC. The variable domain in full, with the rest retrieved from reference TRBV7-8 and TRBJ1-2, is GAGVSQSPRYKVAKRGQDVALRCDPISGHVSLFWYQQALGQGPEFLTYFQNEAQLDKSGLPSDRFFAERPEGSVSTLKIQRTQQEDSAVYLCASSGGMGGYTFGSGTRLTVV.

The chain carries TRBV12-3 or TRBV12-4 and TRBJ2-5; 9 bases align to TRBD1. J lost 5 bases, V lost 5 bases, and 9 bases had no gene match. This CDR3 spans 15 amino acids. CDR3 region: CASSLETGGTETQYF. CDR3 DNA: TGTGCCAGCAGTCTCGAGACAGGGGGGACGGAGACCCAGTACTTC.